Sequencing of this TCR beta chain was carried out in a study of blood T cell repertoires in COVID-19. Trimming took 3 bases from V and 5 from J, leaving 14 bases between them. The V gene's germline CDR1 is KGHSH and CDR2 LQKENI. CDR3 length: 14 amino acids. Clones were read by immunoSEQ multiplex PCR, and TCRdb kept only the in-frame ones, dropping some. Counted here are just over 150,000 clones, roughly nine tenths occurring once; the ten biggest clones make up approximately 15%. The chain combines TRBV18 with TRBJ2-7, with D perhaps TRBD1 (7 bases). Sequenced sample: peripheral blood. The receptor was derived from a woman aged 35 to 49 with acute or convalescent COVID-19. The CDR3 is CASSPGGGDDEQYF. The CDR3 coding sequence is TGTGCCAGCTCACCTGGAGGGGGCGACGACGAGCAGTACTTC. The full variable domain, its missing parts supplied by reference TRBV18 and TRBJ2-7, is NAGVMQNPRHLVRRRGQEARLRCSPMKGHSHVYWYRQLPEEGLKFMVYLQKENIIDESGMPKERFSAEFPKEGPSILRIQQVVRGDSAAYFCASSPGGGDDEQYFGPGTRLTVT.